This TCR beta chain was identified in a study of blood T cells in healthy people across ages (dated by TCRdb to the mid-2010s). Regarding the research as a whole: In model experiments, roughly one uniquely barcoded TCR beta cDNA molecule per two T cells was captured by template switching. The donors were split into four age groups: young (average roughly 15 years), middle-aged (over 35), aged (roughly 65) and long-lived (roughly 77). To avoid experimental bias, donors of different ages were distributed randomly across sequencing lanes. For two donors (one aged 18 to 29 and one aged 80 or older), the study analyzed two additional independent replicas of 1 million unique cDNA reads from the same blood draw. Age-related changes in TCR beta repertoire diversity were measured in the study by deep sequencing normalized with unique cDNA molecular identifiers.

From cysteine to phenylalanine, the CDR3 is 15 amino acids long. The kept DNA is CDR3 alone, 45 bases in frame from the first base. From the germline V gene, CDR1 is SGDLS and CDR2 is YYNGEE. V lost 4 bases and J lost 5 bases; the stretch between them is 18 bases long. General findings and caveats noted by the study authors: Estimates of total diversity from one million sequenced T cells were regarded as lower bounds and underestimates. Because donor CMV infection status was unknown, age-related changes in expanded clonotypes were potentially confounded. As age increased, observed TCR beta diversity per million T cells dropped in a roughly linear way, and a significant reduction was already evident by age 40. The percentage of naive T cells measured by flow cytometry correlated strongly with observed TCR beta diversity. The long-lived group showed more naive CD4+ T cells, fewer expanded clones and increased TCR diversity than the aged group, suggesting age selection. Conclusive comparison of naive and antigen-experienced compartments was prevented by the profiling of bulk unsorted PBMCs.

The library was built by means of 5' RACE. TCRdb names Illumina HiSeq 2500 as the instrument used. The second PCR ran for about 7 to 11 cycles and used a J-beta primer mix along with a sample-barcoded 5' primer. A unique molecular identifier was introduced onto each TCR beta cDNA molecule by a template-switch 5' adaptor carrying 12 random nucleotides. Each sample yielded at least 3 million CDR3-containing paired-end reads. First-strand cDNA was synthesized from all RNA with the Mint cDNA synthesis kit, primed by a TRBC-specific oligonucleotide. Following uracil-DNA glycosylase treatment, all cDNA underwent a first 18-cycle PCR with the universal primers M1SS and BC2_uni_R. As for how the authors treated the data: Each sample was normalized by randomly selecting 1 million high-quality reads, each carrying a distinct molecular identifier. Reads with shared molecular identifiers were discarded instead of being binned into consensus sequences. CDR3 identification, clonotype clustering and error correction used MiTCR with a Q25 quality threshold and the strictest error-elimination algorithm. A nonparametric unseen species model using Euler transformation provided a lower-bound estimate of total TCR beta diversity. TCRdb reprocessed the public reads (quality trimming at Q25 with fastp, clone calling with MiXCR) and kept in-frame beta chains. Each entry is one CDR3 protein sequence, shown with its most common DNA and genes. None of the V and J calls come from the authors' own analysis; TCRdb made them. The sample table contains a few hundred thousand distinct CDR3 sequences; only one count was recorded for approximately 51% of them. The top ten constitute 45% to 55% of the sample.

Systemically healthy Caucasian individuals from Russia, about 38 in total and aged about 6 to 95 years, were included as donors. Approximately 9.3 milliliters of peripheral blood were collected from each donor into EDTA-treated Vacutainer tubes. PBMCs were isolated by Ficoll-Paque density-gradient centrifugation, with at least 7 million obtained per sample. Trizol reagent was used to extract total RNA from the PBMCs, yielding at least 5 micrograms per sample. For every donor, an aliquot of PBMCs went through flow cytometry to measure the percentages of naive CD45RAhigh/CD27high T cells. This clonotype was counted only a few times. This clone's antigen is unknown. No much larger clonotype is one base removed from it; base qualities were not supplied.

The sequence was collected from a man in his sixties in good health. The rearranged chain carries TRBV9 and TRBJ1-2; the D gene is possibly TRBD1, with 5 bases matching. Sequenced input: blood. In nucleotide form, the sequence is TGTGCCAGCAGCTCCGGTGGAAGGGAGGGGTATGGCTACACCTTC. Its protein is CASSSGGREGYGYTF.